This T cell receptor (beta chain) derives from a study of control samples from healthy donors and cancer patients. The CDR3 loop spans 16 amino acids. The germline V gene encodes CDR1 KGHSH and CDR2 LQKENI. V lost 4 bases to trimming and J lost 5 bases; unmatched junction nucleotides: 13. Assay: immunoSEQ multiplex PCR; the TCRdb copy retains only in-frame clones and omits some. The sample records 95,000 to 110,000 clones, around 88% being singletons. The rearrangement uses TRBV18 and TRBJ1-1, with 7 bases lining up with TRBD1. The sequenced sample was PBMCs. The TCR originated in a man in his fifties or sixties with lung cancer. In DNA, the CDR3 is TGTGCCAGCTCACTAACCAGGACAGGTGGAATGACTGAAGCTTTCTTT. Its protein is CASSLTRTGGMTEAFF.